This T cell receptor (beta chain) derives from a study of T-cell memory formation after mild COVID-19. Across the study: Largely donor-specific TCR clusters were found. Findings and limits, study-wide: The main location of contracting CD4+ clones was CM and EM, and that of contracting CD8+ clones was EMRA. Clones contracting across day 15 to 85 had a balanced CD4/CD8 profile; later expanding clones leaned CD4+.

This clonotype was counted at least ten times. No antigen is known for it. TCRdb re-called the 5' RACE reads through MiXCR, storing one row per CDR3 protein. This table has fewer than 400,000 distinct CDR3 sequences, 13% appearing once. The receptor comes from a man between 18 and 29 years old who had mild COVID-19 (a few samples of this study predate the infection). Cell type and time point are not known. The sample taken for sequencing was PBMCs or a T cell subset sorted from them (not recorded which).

DNA of the CDR3: TGCAGCGCCCACAGGGTGGGCACTGAAGCTTTCTTT. This translates into CSAHRVGTEAFF. The chain has TRBV29-1 and TRBJ1-1; a weak D match, TRBD1 (6 bases). CDR1 SQVTM and CDR2 ANQGSEA come from the germline V gene. The V end lost 7 bases, the J end lost 4 bases, and 13 bases lay between the germline ends. This CDR3 region has 12 residues.